This T cell receptor (beta chain) came from a study of blood T cell repertoires in COVID-19. Looking at the study overall: The United States, Italy and Spain provided the acute and convalescent COVID-19 samples. Sources were T cells, B-cell-depleted T cells, or PBMCs; the material itself was cDNA or gDNA.

TCRdb keeps only in-frame clones here, not all; method: immunoSEQ multiplex PCR. In the table there are 130,000 to 150,000 clones, approximately 83% of which are singletons. Seattle researchers signed up patients amid active infection and tracked them longitudinally. The CDR3 is 15 residues long. The ends were cut back, 3 bases at V and 0 bases at J, with 9 bases in the middle. Germline V gene sequence: CDR1 ENHRY, CDR2 SYGVKD. This TCR was sampled from a woman between 55 and 75 years old with COVID-19, enrolled during active disease. The sequenced material came from peripheral blood. The chain couples TRBV10-3 to TRBJ1-3, with a tentative D call TRBD1 (6 bases). The CDR3 sequence is CAISDPTGSGNTIYF. The DNA of the CDR3 is TGTGCCATCAGTGATCCGACAGGCTCTGGAAACACCATATATTTT.